This T cell receptor (beta chain) was obtained from a study of identical twins. Broader study findings: There is a chance that invariant MAIT and iNKT cells partially muddied zero-insertion analyses.

In TCRdb, the 5' RACE reads were re-called with MiXCR into one record per CDR3 protein. The data show hundreds of thousands of distinct CDR3 sequences, over 12% seen once. The sample holds a few counts of this clonotype. The antigen is not known. The CDR3 is made up of 16 amino acids. The V end was cut by 0 bases, the J end by 0 bases, with 9 bases between. Germline CDR1 reads KGHSH; CDR2 reads LQKENI. Sequenced input: memory (CD45RO+) T cells sorted from blood. V usage is TRBV18 and J usage is TRBJ2-4; D is perhaps TRBD1 (6 bases). This receptor was identified in a young woman in good health. The CDR3 DNA sequence: TGTGCCAGCTCACCACCCCAGGGGAGAGCCAAAAACATTCAGTACTTC. This sequence encodes CASSPPQGRAKNIQYF.